These 25 T cell receptor beta chains came from one sample sequenced in a study of breast tumors, draining lymph nodes, adjacent tissues. Axillary draining lymph nodes of breast cancer patients supplied the node samples. TCRdb re-called the multiplex PCR reads through MiXCR, storing one row per CDR3 protein. The sample contains approximately 300,000 distinct CDR3 sequences, 30% of which appear only once. Sequences were obtained from axillary lymph node tissue. The receptors stem from a female donor with breast cancer. Some clones in this sample may be carry-over from other donors' samples.

The chain couples TRBV20-1 to TRBJ2-5; the D is unclear. The germline V gene encodes CDR1 DFQATT and CDR2 SNEGSKA (reference sequence). CDR3 length equals 13 residues. V was pared by 2 bases and J by 5 bases, with 12 bases between. The CDR3 sequence: CSARHDTGETQYF. The CDR3, as DNA: TGCAGTGCTAGACACGACACCGGGGAGACCCAGTACTTC.

This clonotype was recorded at least ten times. The J gene is TRBJ1-2, the V gene TRBV20-1; unclear D gene. Germline CDR1 is DFQATT and CDR2 is SNEGSKA (reference sequence). V shed 0 bases and J shed 4 bases, with 9 bases lying between them. The CDR3 spans 13 residues. The CDR3 region is CSARDQATYGYTF. The CDR3 DNA is TGCAGTGCTAGAGATCAAGCGACCTATGGCTACACCTTC.

This clonotype appeared many times. V gene TRBV9 combines with J gene TRBJ2-3; D is ambiguous. The V gene's germline CDR1 is SGDLS and CDR2 YYNGEE. V lost 3 bases and J lost 4, with 18 bases in between. This CDR3 has 16 residues. In DNA form, the CDR3 reads TGTGCCAGCAGCGCCGAAATCGCGATATTGGCAGATACGCAGTATTTT. Translating it yields CASSAEIAILADTQYF.

This clonotype occurred a few times. The junction shows a germline mismatch at one end, possibly a read error. The chain combines TRBV5-1 with TRBJ2-3, with 14 bases aligning to TRBD2. This CDR3 spans 17 amino acids. Per germline, CDR1 SGHRS and CDR2 YFSETQ. This chain's CDR3 is CAGSAKTSGRAADTQYF. In DNA form, the CDR3 reads TGCGCCGGCAGCGCCAAGACTAGCGGGAGGGCCGCAGATACGCAGTATTTT.

The chain uses TRBV5-6 and TRBJ2-5; possibly TRBD1 or TRBD2 for D (6 bases each). The CDR3 runs to 15 residues. Germline loops: CDR1 SGHDT, CDR2 YYEEEE. V was pared by 2 bases and J by 2 bases, with 13 bases between. The chain's CDR3 is CASSFWRGAQETQYF. In nucleotides, the CDR3 is TGTGCCAGCAGCTTCTGGAGGGGGGCTCAAGAGACCCAGTACTTC.

The J gene is TRBJ2-1, the V gene TRBV15; weak D call: TRBD2 (6 bases). CDR1 and CDR2 (germline): LNHNV, YYDKDF (reference sequence). Trimming shortened V by 0 bases and J by 1 base, and 13 bases separated the two germline ends. The CDR3 sequence is 17 residues long. CDR3 in amino acids: CATSRDSLRGSYNEQFF. The CDR3 DNA reads as TGTGCCACCAGCAGAGACTCCCTCCGGGGGTCCTACAATGAGCAGTTCTTC. Full variable domain (missing parts from reference TRBV15 and TRBJ2-1): DAMVIQNPRYQVTQFGKPVTLSCSQTLNHNVMYWYQQKSSQAPKLLFHYYDKDFNNEADTPDNFQSRRPNTSFCFLDIRSPGLGDTAMYLCATSRDSLRGSYNEQFFGPGTRLTVL.

This clonotype was counted many times. The gene calls are TRBV5-1 and TRBJ2-3; D is uncertain. Germline assignment: CDR1 SGHRS and CDR2 YFSETQ. The CDR3 runs 13 residues. V was trimmed by 0 bases and J by 6 bases, leaving 8 bases between them. CDR3: CASSLAVVDTQYF. The CDR3, as DNA: TGCGCCAGCAGCTTGGCCGTCGTCGATACGCAGTATTTT.

This clonotype was found many times. This chain connects TRBV29-1 to TRBJ1-2, with D possibly TRBD1 on 5 matching bases. Trimming left V 3 bases short and J 8 bases short, with 13 bases between. Germline CDR1 reads SQVTM; CDR2 reads ANQGSEA. The CDR3 runs to 12 residues. For the CDR3, the DNA is TGCAGCGTTGAGTTCCGGGACTTAGGCTACACCTTC. Residues: CSVEFRDLGYTF.

The sample holds many counts of this clonotype. Written as DNA, the CDR3 is TGCAGTGCTACTTCCGGGAGGCTGGGGACCCAGTACTTC. Translating it yields CSATSGRLGTQYF. V usage is TRBV20-1 and J usage is TRBJ2-5, with 7 bases aligning to TRBD2. With 4 bases clipped from V and 7 bases from J, the junction kept 9 bases outside the gene matches. Germline CDR1 is DFQATT and CDR2 is SNEGSKA (reference sequence). The CDR3 extends over 13 amino acids.

The CDR3 DNA reads TGCGCCAGCAGCGGTCCGGGACAGTCCTACAATGAGCAGTATTTT. This translates into CASSGPGQSYNEQYF. This sequence joins TRBV5-1 and TRBJ2-3; 7 bases agree with TRBD1. V shed 4 bases, J shed 11 bases, and the junction held 16 bases outside the gene matches. CDR1 is SGHRS and CDR2 is YFSETQ in the germline V gene. The CDR3 is 15 amino acids.

The gene calls are TRBV2 and TRBJ1-5, with unresolved D. Trimming left V 6 bases short and J 11 bases short, with 23 bases between. This CDR3 spans 15 amino acids. Germline CDR1 reads SNHLY; CDR2 reads FYNNEI. This CDR3 is CASREREEIEETQHF. In nucleotides, the CDR3 is TGTGCCAGCAGGGAACGGGAGGAGATCGAGGAGACCCAGCATTTT.

The sample holds many counts of this clonotype. The chain carries TRBV5-1 and TRBJ2-1; D perhaps matches TRBD2 (5 bases). Germline lookup yields CDR1 SGHRS and CDR2 YFSETQ. V was clipped by 2 bases and J by 3 bases, with 12 bases between them. The CDR3 sequence is 15 residues long. CDR3 nucleotides: TGCGCCAGCAGCTTAAGGAGGCCTCTCTACAATGAGCAGTTCTTC. Its protein product is CASSLRRPLYNEQFF. Filled out from reference TRBV5-1 and TRBJ2-1, the complete variable domain reads KAGVTQTPRYLIKTRGQQVTLSCSPISGHRSVSWYQQTPGQGLQFLFEYFSETQRNKGNFPGRFSGRQFSNSRSEMNVSTLELGDSALYLCASSLRRPLYNEQFFGPGTRLTVL.

This clonotype was counted at least ten times. The V gene is TRBV19, the J gene TRBJ1-4, with 7 positions matching TRBD1. The CDR3 length is 15 residues. Germline loops: CDR1 LNHDA, CDR2 SQIVND (reference sequence). Losses at the gene ends were 7 bases for V and 3 bases for J; bases not matched to a gene: 8. CDR3 loop: CASMEGGASNEKLFF. CDR3 sequence (DNA): TGTGCCAGTATGGAAGGGGGCGCTTCTAATGAAAAACTGTTTTTT.

A word on this clonotype: A read error may be the cause here, since a much bigger clone is one base away. V usage is TRBV4-1 and J usage is TRBJ1-5; perhaps TRBD1 as D (5 bases). The CDR3 length is 15 residues. CDR1 and CDR2 (germline): MGHRA, YSYEKL. CDR3 in DNA: TGCGCCAGCAGCCAAGGACAGACTAGCAATCAGCCCCGGCATTTT. Amino acid sequence: CASSQGQTSNQPRHF.

CDR3 amino acids: CASSQSRAPGDEQFF. CDR3 bases: TGTGCCAGCAGCCAAAGTCGGGCCCCGGGGGATGAGCAGTTCTTC. This sequence joins TRBV3-1 and TRBJ2-1; D is perhaps TRBD2 (6 bases). Looked up from germline, CDR1 is LGHDT and CDR2 is YNNKEL (reference sequence). With 2 bases removed from V and 8 bases from J, the gap between germline ends came to 16 bases. The CDR3 is 15 amino acids.

Ten or more counts support this clonotype. The chain uses TRBV19 and TRBJ2-5; TRBD1 matches at 8 bases. CDR3 size: 14 residues. CDR1 and CDR2 (germline): LNHDA, SQIVND (reference sequence). The ends lost 3 bases at V and 5 bases at J; junction bases unmatched: 5. The CDR3 region is CASSIPHRGETQYF. CDR3 DNA sequence: TGTGCCAGTAGTATTCCTCACAGGGGGGAGACCCAGTACTTC.

This clonotype came up many times. V usage is TRBV15 and J usage is TRBJ1-6; D uncertain. CDR1 is LNHNV, CDR2 YYDKDF, per germline (reference sequence). The CDR3 covers 16 residues. V dropped 2 bases and J dropped 5 bases, with 13 bases sitting between them. The CDR3 here is CATSRNLKVNNSPLHF. The CDR3 DNA reads TGTGCCACCAGCAGAAACCTGAAGGTTAATAATTCACCCCTCCACTTT.

The chain uses TRBV11-2 and TRBJ2-1; D is uncertain. CDR3 length: 16 residues. Trimming took off 0 bases at V and 4 bases at J, with 13 bases between the two ends. Per germline, CDR1 SGHAT and CDR2 FQNNGV. The CDR3 region has the DNA TGTGCCAGCAGCTTAGATATCCCCACCCTTTACAATGAGCAGTTCTTC. Translating gives CASSLDIPTLYNEQFF.

As to this clonotype: A junction end diverges from the germline sequence, so it may reflect a read error. The rearrangement uses TRBV20-1 and TRBJ1-5; 8 bases fit TRBD1. Germline CDR1 is DFQATT and CDR2 is SNEGSKA (reference sequence). The CDR3 has 16 residues. In nucleotides, the CDR3 is TGCAGTGCTAGATCACGGACAGGGTGGTACAATGAGCCCCAGCATTTT. It is translated as CSARSRTGWYNEPQHF.

This clonotype was recorded many times. The chain joins TRBV20-1 to TRBJ1-4; D uncertain. V was pared by 6 bases and J by 5 bases, with 13 bases between. The CDR3 consists of 13 residues. Germline CDR1 and CDR2: DFQATT and SNEGSKA (reference sequence). The CDR3, as DNA: TGCAGTGCCCAAACGCCTCACAATGAAAAACTGTTTTTT. Translation: CSAQTPHNEKLFF.

In its sample, this clonotype was seen many times. The chain employs TRBV24-1 and TRBJ2-1; 10 nucleotides line up with TRBD2. Germline loops: CDR1 KGHDR, CDR2 SFDVKD. The CDR3 is 14 residues long. V was clipped by 10 bases and J by 0 bases; unmatched bases: 2. The CDR3: CATGLADSYNEQFF. In nucleotides, the CDR3 is TGTGCCACAGGACTAGCGGACTCCTACAATGAGCAGTTCTTC.

This clonotype was counted ten times or more. The V call is TRBV4-3, the J call TRBJ1-2, with D tentatively TRBD1 (5 bases). This CDR3 has 16 amino acids. V lost 0 bases and J lost 5, with 16 bases in between. Germline loops: CDR1 LGHNA, CDR2 YSLEER. This chain's CDR3 is CASSQDILDNLYGYTF. CDR3 nucleotides: TGCGCCAGCAGCCAAGATATCCTGGACAATTTGTATGGCTACACCTTC.

The gene calls are TRBV11-3 and TRBJ1-4; D is perhaps TRBD1 (6 bases). CDR1 and CDR2 from the germline V gene are SGHNT and YENEEA. V gave up 6 bases and J gave up 10 bases, with 18 bases separating them. This CDR3 has 14 amino acids. CDR3 protein: CASSQPGASGKLFF. CDR3 nucleotide sequence: TGTGCCAGCAGTCAACCAGGGGCCTCTGGAAAACTGTTTTTT.

The sample holds a few counts of this clonotype. The chain has TRBV4-2 and TRBJ2-2; 9 positions agree with TRBD1. The V segment lost 3 bases and the J segment 0 bases; nucleotides outside the gene matches: 11. The germline CDR1 and CDR2 sequences are LGHNA and YNFKEQ. The CDR3 has 19 residues. This CDR3 is CASSQTPGQGVTNTGELFF. CDR3 sequence (DNA): TGTGCCAGCAGCCAGACGCCGGGACAGGGAGTTACGAACACCGGGGAGCTGTTTTTT.

The table lists this clonotype with a few counts. Since a much larger clone is just one base distant, this may be a read error. V gene TRBV7-2 combines with J gene TRBJ1-2, with TRBD1 as a possible D gene (5 bases). This CDR3 is 15 amino acids long. In germline, CDR1 is SGHTA, CDR2 FQGNSA. CDR3 nucleotide sequence: TGTGCCAGCAGCTTAGCTACGGGGCCCAGCTATGGCTACCCCTTC. This codes for CASSLATGPSYGYPF.